This T cell receptor (beta chain) was recorded in a study of blood T cells in healthy people across ages. V trimming: 1 base; J trimming: 2 bases; junction bases outside the gene matches: 10. The CDR3 runs 17 residues. Germline assignment: CDR1 DFQATT and CDR2 SNEGSKA (reference sequence). As to this clonotype: Its cognate antigen is unknown.

Sample-barcoded 5' priming and a J-beta primer mix drove a second PCR of about 6 to 12 cycles. TCRdb redid the calling of the 5' RACE reads with MiXCR, one entry per CDR3 protein. The data show about 970,000 distinct CDR3 sequences, roughly 51% seen once. The study's findings and limits: Older individuals had lower TCR beta diversity per million T cells (the decline was roughly linear). Estimated diversity across one million T cells was deemed an underestimate.

The receptor's source is a woman aged 60-70 years in good health. V gene TRBV20-1 combines with J gene TRBJ2-1; 8 bases align to TRBD2. Sequencing was carried out using blood. The CDR3 bases are TGCAGTGCTAGAGTAAGCGGGAGTACTCACCCCTACAATGAGCAGTTCTTC. It codes for CSARVSGSTHPYNEQFF.